This T cell receptor (beta chain) stems from a study of cytomegalovirus exposure and HLA in healthy donors. Study-level information: The 110 million or so unique TCR beta sequences, from about 170 million T cells, were found by an earlier analysis. General study findings and limits: Cytomegalovirus-associated status was assigned to approximately 160 TCR beta chains. By a later analysis, the bulk of CMV-associated TCR beta chains appeared HLA-restricted.

Per the germline V gene, CDR1 is KGHSH and CDR2 is LQKENI. This CDR3 spans 15 amino acids. V shed 6 bases, J shed 1 base, and the junction held 6 bases outside the gene matches. Use of 60 Vbeta and 13 Jbeta primers characterized the PCR. In the study's own analysis: It was a later analysis that counted 83 million or so unique TCR beta chains, of which roughly 11 million were shared. This table comes from immunoSEQ multiplex PCR, and its TCRdb copy is limited to in-frame clones, with some not included. That table furnishes V, J and clone size, whereas the DNA furnished D and trimming. The data contain about 300,000 clones, roughly 90% of them seen just once; the ten biggest clones take up less than 4%. About this clone: Its cognate antigen is unknown.

This chain links TRBV18 with TRBJ2-7; 10 nucleotides match TRBD1. The sequence was collected from a man aged 35 to 55 in good health and CMV-seropositive. The sequencing sample was made of PBMCs. CDR3 residues: CASSPGQGYSYEQYF. Here the CDR3 DNA reads TGTGCCAGCTCCCCGGGACAGGGGTATTCCTACGAGCAGTACTTC.